This TCR beta chain was captured by sequencing in a study of T-cell reconstitution after alpha-beta-depleted transplantation in children. Broader study findings: Approximately two months post-transplant, alpha-beta T cells reportedly originated from several hundred expanded graft clones. Once a year had passed after transplant, T-cell counts and diversity came mostly from newly produced T cells. Recipient T cells and thymic progenitors that survived were the source of the high TCRbeta diversity seen at day 60 in some patients.

This clonotype was found many times. What it binds is unknown. The library targeted TCRbeta and was prepared with unique molecular identifiers. Via MiXCR, TCRdb re-called the PCR reads, giving one row per CDR3 protein. This table has 450,000 to 600,000 distinct CDR3 sequences, 13% appearing once. CDR1 is MDHEN and CDR2 is SYDVKM in the germline V gene. This CDR3 is 15 amino acids long. Trimming took 6 bases from V and 8 from J; bases not matched to a gene: 10. Material: PBMCs, mostly from graft donor cells, obtained 360 days after TCRalphabeta/CD19-depleted stem cell transplant. This chain joins TRBV28 and TRBJ2-4; 10 nucleotides line up with TRBD1. The TCR was taken from a male patient between 10 and 17 years old who had a stem cell transplant for acute myeloid leukemia, so the T cells may come from the graft donor. This CDR3 reads CASRKLGTGVDIQYF. In DNA, the CDR3 is TGTGCCAGCAGGAAACTCGGGACAGGGGTGGACATTCAGTACTTC.